In its sample, the clone carrying this T cell receptor beta chain was seen a few times. In assigning cohorts, the study relied on participant-reported clinical history. The sample is drawn from a study of blood T cell repertoires in COVID-19. Study-wide background: Specimens from acute and convalescent COVID-19 originated in the United States, Italy and Spain.

In the authors' workflow: Nucleated cell counts were estimated from reference gene primer amplification. Sequencing used immunoSEQ multiplex PCR; TCRdb keeps in-frame clones, though not all of them. V, J and clone size reflect that table, while D and trimming were determined from the DNA. Of fewer than 450,000 clones listed, 88% were seen once; the top ten hold roughly 2%. Unmatched junction bases numbered 6, after V lost 3 bases and J lost 2 bases. Germline lookup yields CDR1 SEHNR and CDR2 FQNEAQ (reference sequence). CDR3 length equals 16 residues. The sequence was obtained from a woman aged 40-49 years with acute COVID-19. Sequencing used PBMCs or T cells enriched from blood (not recorded which). This chain uses TRBV7-9 with TRBJ1-1, with 10 positions matching TRBD1. The CDR3 DNA reads TGTGCCAGCAGCTTTGGAGACAGGGGGCTTAACACTGAAGCTTTCTTT. Its protein product is CASSFGDRGLNTEAFF.